These 11 T cell receptor beta chains originate from one sample sequenced in a study of blood T cell repertoires in COVID-19. Libraries were prepared by immunoSEQ multiplex PCR; TCRdb keeps only in-frame clonotypes and omits some of them. The sample contains around 120,000 clones, 60% to 85% of which appear only once. Source material: peripheral blood. The receptors derive from a man in his sixties or seventies with acute or convalescent COVID-19.

This clone showed up many times. This chain joins TRBV28 and TRBJ2-2; 7 bases align to TRBD1. Germline assignment: CDR1 MDHEN and CDR2 SYDVKM. J was trimmed by 1 base and V by 6 bases; bases with no gene match: 5. This CDR3 has 15 amino acids. The CDR3 is CASSMDRLNTGELFF. DNA for the CDR3: TGTGCCAGCAGCATGGACAGGCTGAACACCGGGGAGCTGTTTTTT.

This chain uses TRBV7-2 with TRBJ1-2; D ambiguous. In germline, CDR1 is SGHTA, CDR2 FQGNSA. V was pared by 2 bases and J by 2 bases, with 12 bases between. The CDR3 spans 15 residues. DNA of the CDR3: TGTGCCAGCAGCTTAAACCCTGGCCAGAACTATGGCTACACCTTC. It yields the protein CASSLNPGQNYGYTF.

The chain recombines TRBV5-1 with TRBJ2-3; 7 bases match TRBD2. The CDR3 totals 15 residues. The germline V gene has CDR1 SGHRS and CDR2 YFSETQ. J gave up 0 bases and V 2 bases, and 3 bases lay outside the gene matches. CDR3 in DNA: TGCGCCAGCAGCTTTCGCGGGGGAAGCACAGATACGCAGTATTTT. Its translation is CASSFRGGSTDTQYF. Complete variable domain (other parts from reference TRBV5-1 and TRBJ2-3): KAGVTQTPRYLIKTRGQQVTLSCSPISGHRSVSWYQQTPGQGLQFLFEYFSETQRNKGNFPGRFSGRQFSNSRSEMNVSTLELGDSALYLCASSFRGGSTDTQYFGPGTRLTVL.

V is TRBV28 and J is TRBJ2-7; D may be TRBD2 (5 bases). Germline V gene data show CDR1 as MDHEN and CDR2 as SYDVKM. The ends were cut back, 5 bases at V and 0 bases at J, with 11 bases in the middle. The CDR3 has 14 amino acids. The CDR3 loop reads CASSPSRGSYEQYF. In nucleotides, the CDR3 is TGTGCCAGCAGTCCCAGTCGGGGCTCCTACGAGCAGTACTTC.

V usage is TRBV19 and J usage is TRBJ2-2, with TRBD1 matching 8 bases. The V gene's germline CDR1 is LNHDA and CDR2 SQIVND (reference sequence). The CDR3 runs to 15 residues. Trimming cost V 5 bases and J 2 bases; bases outside gene matches: 4. The CDR3 DNA sequence: TGTGCCAGTAGTCCGGGACAGGTTAACACCGGGGAGCTGTTTTTT. Translation: CASSPGQVNTGELFF.

This chain uses TRBV15 with TRBJ1-5; tentatively, D is TRBD1 (6 bases). CDR3 size: 15 residues. Trimming pared 3 bases from V and 7 bases from J, leaving 16 bases between. CDR1 and CDR2 (germline): LNHNV, YYDKDF (reference sequence). This CDR3 reads CATSRGSGGGQPQHF. DNA for the CDR3: TGTGCCACCAGCAGGGGGAGCGGGGGCGGACAGCCCCAGCATTTT.

The CDR3, as DNA: TGTGCCAGCAGCTTAGAGGGGGGCAATCAGCCCCAGCATTTT. It specifies CASSLEGGNQPQHF. The genes are TRBV7-8 and TRBJ1-5; D perhaps matches TRBD1 (6 bases). Germline V lookup: CDR1 SGHVS, CDR2 FQNEAQ. The V gene lost 1 base and the J gene lost 2 bases, with 6 bases spanning the gap. This CDR3 comprises 14 residues.

This clone came up once. The chain carries TRBV7-8 and TRBJ2-3; 10 bases map to TRBD1. J was trimmed by 3 bases and V by 5 bases; bases with no gene match: 11. The length of the CDR3 is 17 residues. CDR1 and CDR2 (germline): SGHVS, FQNEAQ. The CDR3 DNA is TGTGCCAGCAGCCCCCCCCTCCGGGACAGGGGTACAGATACGCAGTATTTT. As protein: CASSPPLRDRGTDTQYF.

The V gene is TRBV5-4, the J gene TRBJ1-1; D not certain. Germline CDR1 and CDR2: SGHNT and YYREEE (reference sequence). CDR3 length: 15 amino acids. Trimming removed 1 base from V and 5 bases from J, with 15 bases in between. The CDR3 DNA is TGTGCCAGCAGCTTGAAGGCCCCGGGAAGGACTGAAGCTTTCTTT. Translated, it gives CASSLKAPGRTEAFF.

This clone showed up just a few times. The chain has TRBV6-5 and TRBJ2-7; 8 bases line up with TRBD1. CDR1 and CDR2 (germline): MNHEY, SVGAGI. The V segment lost 3 bases and the J segment 7 bases; nucleotides outside the gene matches: 11. The length of the CDR3 is 15 residues. The CDR3 sequence: CASSYLGQGLWEQYF. The CDR3 DNA reads TGTGCCAGCAGTTATCTAGGACAGGGATTGTGGGAGCAGTACTTC.

The chain links TRBV7-2 to TRBJ2-7; D gene ambiguous. Germline CDR1 SGHTA, CDR2 FQGNSA. CDR3 length equals 13 residues. Deletions cut 5 bases from V and 3 bases from J, with 11 bases between. The CDR3 DNA sequence: TGTGCCAGCAGCCTCTCGTTAGACTACGAGCAGTACTTC. Its protein product is CASSLSLDYEQYF.